Listed here are 13 T cell receptor beta chains from one sample, sequenced in a study of cytomegalovirus exposure and HLA in healthy donors. The PCR employed 60 Vbeta primers together with 13 Jbeta primers. The assay was immunoSEQ multiplex PCR, and TCRdb's table has in-frame clones only and misses some. The top ten hold almost 3% of the sample, which has over 150,000 clones, 75% seen once. The sample comprised PBMCs. These receptors were collected from a woman aged 45-59 years in good health and CMV-seropositive.

This clone has more than one count but fewer than ten. This rearrangement joins TRBV6-6 to TRBJ1-4; D is undetermined. The CDR3 runs 14 residues. The germline V gene has CDR1 MNHNY and CDR2 SVGAGI (reference sequence). Trimming took 4 bases from V and 0 from J, leaving 6 bases between them. The DNA for the CDR3 is TGTGCCAGCAGTTGGCTCTCAACTAATGAAAAACTGTTTTTT. Its translation: CASSWLSTNEKLFF.

This chain links TRBV10-2 with TRBJ2-3, with TRBD2 matching over 11 bases. The CDR3 consists of 14 residues. CDR1 is WSHSY, CDR2 SAAADI, per germline. The V gene end was trimmed by 6 bases and the J gene end by 2 bases; junction bases not matched to a gene: 1. The CDR3 spells CASRLAGVTDTQYF. The CDR3, as DNA: TGCGCCAGCAGACTAGCGGGAGTCACAGATACGCAGTATTTT.

This sequence joins TRBV2 and TRBJ2-3; D unclear. The CDR3 is 14 amino acids. The germline V gene encodes CDR1 SNHLY and CDR2 FYNNEI. Between the trimmed V and J ends, which lost 4 bases and 1 base, there was a span of 9 bases. The CDR3 nucleotides read TGTGCCAGCAGTGTGTACCGCGGCACAGATACGCAGTATTTT. This sequence encodes CASSVYRGTDTQYF.

The chain uses TRBV5-1 and TRBJ1-1; 8 bases fit TRBD1. Germline CDR1 reads SGHRS; CDR2 reads YFSETQ. V was pared by 4 bases and J by 7 bases, with 12 bases of the junction left unmatched. The CDR3 has 15 amino acids. CDR3 bases: TGCGCCAGCAGCCCGAAGACAGGGGAGGAGGGTGAAGCTTTCTTT. It encodes CASSPKTGEEGEAFF.

The V call is TRBV5-4, the J call TRBJ2-1, with D possibly TRBD2 on 6 matching bases. This CDR3 comprises 15 residues. The germline V gene has CDR1 SGHNT and CDR2 YYREEE (reference sequence). V gave up 3 bases and J gave up 0 bases, with 10 bases separating them. The CDR3 spells CASSSDGSSYNEQFF. DNA for the CDR3: TGTGCCAGCAGCTCCGACGGGAGCTCCTACAATGAGCAGTTCTTC.

This clone came up once. The chain combines TRBV27 with TRBJ2-7; 8 bases are a match to TRBD1. J was trimmed by 3 bases and V by 6 bases; bases with no gene match: 7. CDR3 length equals 14 residues. Germline V lookup: CDR1 MNHEY, CDR2 SMNVEV (reference sequence). CDR3 loop: CASRVQGDGYEQYF. In nucleotides, the CDR3 is TGTGCCAGCAGGGTACAGGGGGATGGCTACGAGCAGTACTTC.

The rearrangement links TRBV19 to TRBJ1-5; D gene uncertain. V was cut by 6 bases and J by 3 bases, with 15 bases left in between. The CDR3 contains 15 residues. Looked up from germline, CDR1 is LNHDA and CDR2 is SQIVND (reference sequence). Written as DNA, the CDR3 is TGTGCCAGTAGGGCAGACTCGATCGTCAATCAGCCCCAGCATTTT. It is translated as CASRADSIVNQPQHF.

This clone came up a few times. The CDR3 reads CASTTRGRTAGTQYF. Written as DNA, the CDR3 is TGTGCCAGCACCACACGGGGGAGGACTGCGGGGACCCAGTACTTC. The V gene is TRBV6-1, the J gene TRBJ2-5; tentative D call: TRBD2 (6 bases). The V end lost 7 bases, the J end lost 7 bases, and 22 bases lay between the germline ends. Germline V gene lookup returns CDR1 MNHNS and CDR2 SASEGT. This CDR3 comprises 15 residues.

This sequence joins TRBV7-9 and TRBJ1-2; no clear D. Germline values: CDR1 SEHNR, CDR2 FQNEAQ (reference sequence). The CDR3 extends over 14 amino acids. V was cut by 0 bases and J by 6 bases, with 11 bases left in between. The CDR3 reads CASSLAEHRHGYTF. CDR3 coding DNA: TGTGCCAGCAGCTTAGCCGAGCACAGACATGGCTACACCTTC.

The chain couples TRBV18 to TRBJ2-7; 7 bases are shared with TRBD2. CDR3 length equals 14 residues. Germline V gives CDR1 KGHSH, CDR2 LQKENI. V lost 6 bases, J lost 5 bases, and 10 bases stayed unmatched. The CDR3 here is CASSLQLRGDEQYF. Here the CDR3 DNA reads TGTGCCAGCTCCCTTCAGTTACGGGGGGACGAGCAGTACTTC.

The chain links TRBV7-6 to TRBJ1-3; 7 nucleotides agree with TRBD1. Germline V lookup: CDR1 SGHVS, CDR2 FNYEAQ. This CDR3 contains 17 residues. V dropped 0 bases and J dropped 0; count of bases not matched to a gene: 5. The CDR3 loop reads CASSLAGRGISGNTIYF. The CDR3 DNA sequence: TGTGCCAGCAGCTTAGCGGGCAGGGGGATCTCTGGAAACACCATATATTTT.

J is TRBJ2-5 and V is TRBV25-1; D may be TRBD1 (6 bases). The CDR3 length is 14 residues. V shed 7 bases and J shed 0 bases, with 12 bases lying between them. Germline CDR1 reads MGHDK; CDR2 reads SYGVNS. CDR3 nucleotides: TGTGCCAGCAAAAAGGGACAAAACCAAGAGACCCAGTACTTC. This codes for CASKKGQNQETQYF. Full variable domain (remainder filled in from reference TRBV25-1 and TRBJ2-5): EADIYQTPRYLVIGTGKKITLECSQTMGHDKMYWYQQDPGMELHLIHYSYGVNSTEKGDLSSESTVSRIRTEHFPLTLESARPSHTSQYLCASKKGQNQETQYFGPGTRLLVL.

This sequence joins TRBV6-6 and TRBJ2-5; the match to TRBD1 covers 11 bases. V was pared by 2 bases and J by 5 bases, with 4 bases of the junction left unmatched. The germline CDR1 and CDR2 sequences are MNHNY and SVGAGI (reference sequence). The CDR3 is 15 amino acids. This CDR3 reads CASSYGTGGMETQYF. In nucleotides, the CDR3 is TGTGCCAGCAGTTACGGGACAGGGGGGATGGAGACCCAGTACTTC.